Reported below is one TCR beta chain. This record belongs to a study of T cell responses to AZD1222 COVID-19 vaccine. V dropped 1 base and J dropped 7 bases, with 13 bases sitting between them. Germline assignment: CDR1 LGHDT and CDR2 YNNKEL (reference sequence). The CDR3 totals 14 residues. The table came from immunoSEQ multiplex PCR; TCRdb's copy has only in-frame clones and leaves some out. The repertoire holds under 150,000 clones, with 80% to 90% as singletons. The receptor was derived from an adult in good health. The chain uses TRBV3-1 (or the pseudogene TRBV3-2) and TRBJ2-5; weak D call: TRBD2 (6 bases). The sample in question was peripheral blood, obtained on day 0 of MenACWY control vaccination. The CDR3 nucleotides are TGTGCCAGCAGCCAAGGTCAGCAGGGAGGGACCCAGTACTTC. Amino acids: CASSQGQQGGTQYF.